This T cell receptor (beta chain) came from a study of CD8 T cells in ankylosing spondylitis. Findings and caveats of the study: Clones tied to disease were said to be significantly enriched in matched ankylosing spondylitis synovial fluid.

CDR3 size: 15 residues. Germline CDR1 reads LGHDT; CDR2 reads YNNKEL (reference sequence). TCR beta libraries were made by quantitative 5'-RACE with molecular barcodes. TCRdb re-called the 5' RACE reads through MiXCR, storing one row per CDR3 protein. The repertoire holds approximately 150,000 distinct CDR3 sequences, with 25% to 35% as singletons. In regard to this clonotype: What it recognizes is unknown. An end of the junction does not agree with germline; a read error may underlie this.

Material for sequencing was synovial fluid, either unsorted or a sorted T cell fraction (not recorded which). This chain uses TRBV3-1 with TRBJ1-3; TRBD1 aligns across 10 bases. This TCR was recovered from a male donor with ankylosing spondylitis. The CDR3 loop reads CASSQDRTGGNTTYF. In DNA form, the CDR3 reads TGTGCCAGCAGCCAAGACAGGACAGGGGGAAACACCACATATTTT. The whole variable domain, remainder taken from reference TRBV3-1 and TRBJ1-3, is DTAVSQTPKYLVTQMGNDKSIKCEQNLGHDTMYWYKQDSKKFLKIMFSYNNKELIINETVPNRFSPKSPDKAHLNLHINSLELGDSAVYFCASSQDRTGGNTTYFGEGSWLTVV.